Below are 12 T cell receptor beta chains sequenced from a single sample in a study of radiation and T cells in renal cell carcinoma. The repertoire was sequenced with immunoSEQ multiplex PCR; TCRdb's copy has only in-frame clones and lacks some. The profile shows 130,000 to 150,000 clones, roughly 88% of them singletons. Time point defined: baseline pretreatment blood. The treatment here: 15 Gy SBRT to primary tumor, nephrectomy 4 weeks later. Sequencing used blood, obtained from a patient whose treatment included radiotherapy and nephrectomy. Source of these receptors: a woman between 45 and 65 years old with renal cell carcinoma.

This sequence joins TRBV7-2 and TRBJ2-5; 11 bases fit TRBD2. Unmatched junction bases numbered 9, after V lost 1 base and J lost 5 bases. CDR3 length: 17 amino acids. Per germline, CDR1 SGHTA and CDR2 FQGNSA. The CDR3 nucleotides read TGTGCCAGCAGCTTAGGAGGGCTAGCGGGGGGCGGGGAGACCCAGTACTTC. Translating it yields CASSLGGLAGGGETQYF.

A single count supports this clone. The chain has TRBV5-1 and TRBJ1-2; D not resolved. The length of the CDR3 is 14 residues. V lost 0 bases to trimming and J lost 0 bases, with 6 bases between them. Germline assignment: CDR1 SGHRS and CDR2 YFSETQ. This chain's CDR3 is CASSLESANYGYTF. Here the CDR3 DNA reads TGCGCCAGCAGCTTGGAATCAGCTAACTATGGCTACACCTTC.

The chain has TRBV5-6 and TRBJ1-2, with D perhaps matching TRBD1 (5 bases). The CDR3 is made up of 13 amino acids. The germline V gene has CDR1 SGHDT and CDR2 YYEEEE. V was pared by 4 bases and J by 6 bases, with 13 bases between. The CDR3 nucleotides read TGTGCCAGCAGCACCAGGGTGGGGGATGGCTACACCTTC. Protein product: CASSTRVGDGYTF.

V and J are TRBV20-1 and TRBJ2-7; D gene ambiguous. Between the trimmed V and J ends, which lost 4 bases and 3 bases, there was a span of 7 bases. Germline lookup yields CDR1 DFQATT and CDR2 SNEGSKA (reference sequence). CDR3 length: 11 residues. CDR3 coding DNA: TGCAGTGCTATTGTGAGCTACGAGCAGTACTTC. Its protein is CSAIVSYEQYF.

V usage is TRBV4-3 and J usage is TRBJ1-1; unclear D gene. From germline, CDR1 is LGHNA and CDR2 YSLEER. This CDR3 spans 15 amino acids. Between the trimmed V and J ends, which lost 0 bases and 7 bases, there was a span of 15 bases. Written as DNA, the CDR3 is TGCGCCAGCAGCCAAGAAGGCCCGAGTCAGGATGAAGCTTTCTTT. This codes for CASSQEGPSQDEAFF.

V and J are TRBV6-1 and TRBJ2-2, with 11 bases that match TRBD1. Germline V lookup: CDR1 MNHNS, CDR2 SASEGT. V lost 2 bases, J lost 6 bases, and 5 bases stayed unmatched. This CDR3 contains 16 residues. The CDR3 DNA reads TGTGCCAGCAGTGAAAGGACAGGGGGCTTTTCCGGGGAGCTGTTTTTT. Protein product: CASSERTGGFSGELFF.

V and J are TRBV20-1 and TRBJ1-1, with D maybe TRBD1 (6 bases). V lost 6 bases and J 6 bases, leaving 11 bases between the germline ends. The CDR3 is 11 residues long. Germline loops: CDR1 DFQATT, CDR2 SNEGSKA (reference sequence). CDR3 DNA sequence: TGCAGTGCGGAGAGGGGGTCTGAAGCTTTCTTT. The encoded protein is CSAERGSEAFF.

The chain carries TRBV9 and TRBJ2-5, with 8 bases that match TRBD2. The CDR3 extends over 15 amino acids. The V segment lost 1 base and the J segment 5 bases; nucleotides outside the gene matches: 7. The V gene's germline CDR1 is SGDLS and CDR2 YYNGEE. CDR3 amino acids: CASSVLSGGWETQYF. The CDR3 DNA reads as TGTGCCAGCAGCGTACTAAGCGGGGGCTGGGAGACCCAGTACTTC.

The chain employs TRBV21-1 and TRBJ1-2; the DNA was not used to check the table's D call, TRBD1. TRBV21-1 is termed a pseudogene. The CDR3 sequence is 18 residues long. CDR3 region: CASSRLTDRSGKNYGYTF. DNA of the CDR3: TGTGCCAGCAGCCGACTTACCGACAGGTCCGGTAAGAACTATGGCTACACCTTC.

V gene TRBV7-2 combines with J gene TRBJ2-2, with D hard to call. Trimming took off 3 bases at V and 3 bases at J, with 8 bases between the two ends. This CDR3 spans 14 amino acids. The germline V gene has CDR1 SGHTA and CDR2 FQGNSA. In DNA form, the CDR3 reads TGTGCCAGCAGCTTCTGGGGTGACACCGGGGAGCTGTTTTTT. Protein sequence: CASSFWGDTGELFF.

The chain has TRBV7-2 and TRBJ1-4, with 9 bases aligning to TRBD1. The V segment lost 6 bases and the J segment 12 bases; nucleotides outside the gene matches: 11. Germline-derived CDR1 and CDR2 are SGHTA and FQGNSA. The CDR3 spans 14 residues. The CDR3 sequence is CASRFRGQGGELFF. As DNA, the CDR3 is TGTGCCAGCAGATTTAGGGGACAGGGAGGGGAACTGTTTTTT.

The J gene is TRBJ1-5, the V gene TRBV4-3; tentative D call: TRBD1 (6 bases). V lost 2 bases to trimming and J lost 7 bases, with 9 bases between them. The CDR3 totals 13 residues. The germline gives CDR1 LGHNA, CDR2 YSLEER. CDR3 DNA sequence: TGCGCCAGCAGCCAACTCAGGGGACAGCCCCAGCATTTT. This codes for CASSQLRGQPQHF.